This T cell receptor beta chain was recovered during a study of blood T cell repertoires in COVID-19. Study overall: Samples of COVID-19 (acute and convalescent) were obtained from the United States, Italy and Spain. Sample material is recorded as cDNA or gDNA derived from T cells, B-cell-depleted T cells, or PBMCs.

This clone was seen only once. As handled by the study authors: Nucleated cell counts were estimated from reference gene primer amplification. Produced via immunoSEQ multiplex PCR; TCRdb's table is partial and in-frame only. The D gene and trimming were derived from the DNA, and the V and J assignments and clone size from that table. Altogether roughly 63,000 clones are present, around 73% being singletons, with the ten largest covering roughly 12%. This CDR3 is built from 13 residues. The V gene's germline CDR1 is WNHNN and CDR2 SYGVQD (reference sequence). J was trimmed by 2 bases and V by 3 bases; bases with no gene match: 0.

Input material: peripheral blood. This clonotype originated in a man older than 75 with acute or convalescent COVID-19. The gene calls are TRBV10-1 and TRBJ2-7, with 8 bases identical to TRBD2. Written as DNA, the CDR3 is TGCGCCAGCAGTGAAGCGGGGGCCTACGAGCAGTACTTC. It translates to CASSEAGAYEQYF.